What follows are 12 T cell receptor beta chains derived from one specimen sequenced in a study of OX40 agonist ivuxolimab in advanced cancers. Profiling relied on immunoSEQ multiplex PCR, and the TCRdb table lists in-frame clones only, not all of them. The data contain fewer than 85,000 clones, just under 90% of them seen just once; the ten biggest clones take up 9.5% to 12%. Sequencing used CD4+ or CD8+ T cells sorted from blood, obtained in a trial of the OX40 agonist ivuxolimab. The source of these receptors is an adult with an advanced solid tumor such as melanoma, head and neck, liver or kidney cancer.

The chain links TRBV7-9 to TRBJ2-7; unclear D gene. The ends were cut back, 5 bases at V and 2 bases at J, with 4 bases in the middle. Germline-derived CDR1 and CDR2 are SEHNR and FQNEAQ (reference sequence). This CDR3 contains 11 residues. Here the CDR3 reads CASSLTYEQYF. CDR3 sequence (DNA): TGTGCCAGCAGCCTGACCTACGAGCAGTACTTC. Filled out from reference TRBV7-9 and TRBJ2-7, the complete variable domain reads DTGVSQNPRHKITKRGQNVTFRCDPISEHNRLYWYRQTLGQGPEFLTYFQNEAQLEKSRLLSDRFSAERPKGSFSTLEIQRTEQGDSAMYLCASSLTYEQYFGPGTRLTVT.

The V gene is TRBV5-8, the J gene TRBJ1-2; D gene ambiguous. V lost 4 bases and J 6 bases, leaving 13 bases between the germline ends. Germline V CDR1 and CDR2: SGHTS, YDEGEE. The length of the CDR3 is 13 residues. The CDR3 DNA sequence: TGTGCCAGCAGCCCGACCCTGGGCGATGGCTACACCTTC. Protein: CASSPTLGDGYTF. The full variable domain, completed using reference TRBV5-8 and TRBJ1-2, is EAGVTQSPTHLIKTRGQQATLRCSPISGHTSVYWYQQALGLGLQFLLWYDEGEERNRGNFPPRFSGRQFPNYSSELNVNALELEDSALYLCASSPTLGDGYTFGSGTRLTVV.

Note on this clone: The same CDR3 is also encoded by other DNA sequences in this sample. The chain joins TRBV19 to TRBJ2-7; 7 nucleotides line up with TRBD1. CDR3 length equals 13 residues. Germline CDR1 reads LNHDA; CDR2 reads SQIVND (reference sequence). V shed 6 bases, J shed 3 bases, and the junction held 5 bases outside the gene matches. The CDR3 DNA follows: TGTGCCAGTAGCCCGGGACAGAGCTACGAGCAGTACTTC. This translates into CASSPGQSYEQYF.

Within the sample, this clone is medium-sized. This chain joins TRBV20-1 and TRBJ1-1; D remains ambiguous. The V gene lost 5 bases and the J gene lost 8 bases, with 12 bases spanning the gap. Germline values: CDR1 DFQATT, CDR2 SNEGSKA (reference sequence). CDR3 size: 11 residues. CDR3 loop: CSADHMPEAFF. For the CDR3, the DNA is TGCAGTGCTGACCATATGCCAGAAGCTTTCTTT.

This CDR3 reads CASSSGLAGDNEQYF. CDR3 DNA: TGTGCCAGCAGTTCCGGACTAGCGGGAGACAACGAGCAGTACTTC. The V and J genes are TRBV27 and TRBJ2-7, with 13 positions matching TRBD2. Germline CDR1 reads MNHEY; CDR2 reads SMNVEV (reference sequence). V lost 4 bases to trimming and J lost 5 bases; unmatched junction nucleotides: 5. This CDR3 is built from 15 residues.

The chain couples TRBV7-9 to TRBJ1-4, with D uncertain. CDR1 is SEHNR, CDR2 FQNEAQ, per germline (reference sequence). The CDR3 sequence is 13 residues long. The V gene lost 3 bases and the J gene lost 13 bases, with 15 bases spanning the gap. CDR3 residues: CASSFSSTFGLFF. As DNA, the CDR3 is TGTGCCAGCAGCTTCTCATCGACTTTTGGACTGTTTTTT.

With regard to this clone: Because the CDR3's place on the DNA is in doubt, the DNA is left out and the CDR3 is given as listed by TCRdb. The chain has TRBV5-1 and TRBJ1-4. Germline V gives CDR1 SGHRS, CDR2 YFSETQ. Ends included, the CDR3 has 17 residues. CDR3 in amino acids: CASSFLWMGATNEKLFF.

The rearrangement joins TRBV27 to TRBJ2-7, with 10 nucleotides matching TRBD1. The ends lost 5 bases at V and 5 bases at J; junction bases unmatched: 9. The length of the CDR3 is 15 residues. Germline CDR1 is MNHEY and CDR2 is SMNVEV (reference sequence). CDR3 amino acids: CASSVGGTGVHEQYF. CDR3 sequence (DNA): TGTGCCAGCAGTGTAGGGGGGACAGGGGTGCACGAGCAGTACTTC.

In this sample, this clone turned up once. The genes are TRBV2 and TRBJ2-7, with 11 positions matching TRBD2. Trimming cost V 6 bases and J 3 bases; bases outside gene matches: 4. Germline V lookup: CDR1 SNHLY, CDR2 FYNNEI. This CDR3 spans 14 amino acids. The CDR3 reads CASRLLAGDYEQYF. CDR3 DNA sequence: TGTGCCAGCAGGCTACTAGCGGGAGACTACGAGCAGTACTTC.

This chain uses TRBV18 with TRBJ2-5, with a possible D match to TRBD1 (6 bases). This CDR3 is 16 amino acids long. CDR1 and CDR2 from the germline V gene are KGHSH and LQKENI. Trimming cost V 1 base and J 7 bases, with 19 bases left between them. In nucleotides, the CDR3 is TGTGCCAGCTCACCACTCGAAAGACAGGATTGGGGGACCCAGTACTTC. Translated: CASSPLERQDWGTQYF.

The chain joins TRBV28 to TRBJ1-5; 8 bases fit TRBD1. J was trimmed by 0 bases and V by 6 bases; bases with no gene match: 7. Germline CDR1 reads MDHEN; CDR2 reads SYDVKM. The CDR3 spans 16 residues. DNA for the CDR3: TGTGCCAGCAGAACTCCGACAGGGGATAGCAATCAGCCCCAGCATTTT. The encoded protein is CASRTPTGDSNQPQHF. The full variable domain, its missing parts supplied by reference TRBV28 and TRBJ1-5, is DVKVTQSSRYLVKRTGEKVFLECVQDMDHENMFWYRQDPGLGLRLIYFSYDVKMKEKGDIPEGYSVSREKKERFSLILESASTNQTSMYLCASRTPTGDSNQPQHFGDGTRLSIL.

The chain uses TRBV27 and TRBJ2-1; TRBD2 matches 14 bases. V was pared by 6 bases and J by 1 base, with 11 bases of the junction left unmatched. This CDR3 contains 19 residues. In germline, CDR1 is MNHEY, CDR2 SMNVEV (reference sequence). CDR3 in amino acids: CASSPRGLAGVLSYNEQFF. The CDR3 DNA reads TGTGCCAGCAGCCCCAGGGGACTAGCGGGAGTTCTTTCCTACAATGAGCAGTTCTTC.